This T cell receptor (beta chain) was identified in a study of OX40 agonist ivuxolimab in advanced cancers. Overall study context: The diagnoses of dose-escalation patients were hepatocellular carcinoma, melanoma, renal cell or head and neck cancer. Previous treatment with anti-PD-1, anti-PD-L1 or anti-CTLA-4 therapy was allowed; about 40% had received some. General study points: Clones of CD4+ and CD8+ blood T cells grew by week 6 at doses of 0.1 to 3.0 mg/kg.

TCRdb keeps only in-frame clones here, not all; method: immunoSEQ multiplex PCR. Of about 64,000 clones in the sample, about nine tenths were seen once. V was pared by 1 base and J by 11 bases, with 12 bases between. Germline assignment: CDR1 SGHDN and CDR2 FVKESK. The CDR3 spans 12 residues. As for this clone: The antigen is undetermined.

The chain has TRBV14 and TRBJ2-7; a possible D gene is TRBD2 (5 bases). The sequences come from CD4+ or CD8+ T cells sorted from blood, collected in a trial of the OX40 agonist ivuxolimab. The receptor's source is an adult with an advanced solid tumor such as melanoma, head and neck, liver or kidney cancer. The CDR3 nucleotides read TGTGCCAGCAGCCAAGTAAGCGGAATAGAGTACTTC. It translates to CASSQVSGIEYF.